This T cell receptor (beta chain) was recovered during a study of cytomegalovirus exposure and HLA in healthy donors. With respect to this clone: The target antigen is unknown.

J lost 0 bases, V lost 2 bases, and 8 bases had no gene match. Germline CDR1 and CDR2: SGHKS and YYEKEE (reference sequence). This CDR3 spans 17 amino acids. Study conclusions and caveats: Most sequenced TCRs were rare (though some public TCRs occurred in many donors). Follow-up analysis found HLA locus-dependent TCR association rates, highest for DRB1 and lowest for HLA-C. Some TCR beta chains (approximately 180 of them) were listed as cytomegalovirus-associated.

The PCR was carried out with 60 Vbeta primers and 13 Jbeta primers. The assay was immunoSEQ multiplex PCR, and TCRdb's table has in-frame clones only and misses some. Among over 100,000 clones, 63% were seen once, and the ten largest hold 9% to 10%. This sequence originates from a man aged 40-49 years in good health and CMV-seropositive. V is TRBV5-5 and J is TRBJ1-5, with 7 bases fitting TRBD1. The sample consisted of PBMCs. This CDR3 reads CASSLRRDSNSNQPQHF. DNA of the CDR3: TGTGCCAGCAGCTTAAGAAGGGACAGTAATAGCAATCAGCCCCAGCATTTT.